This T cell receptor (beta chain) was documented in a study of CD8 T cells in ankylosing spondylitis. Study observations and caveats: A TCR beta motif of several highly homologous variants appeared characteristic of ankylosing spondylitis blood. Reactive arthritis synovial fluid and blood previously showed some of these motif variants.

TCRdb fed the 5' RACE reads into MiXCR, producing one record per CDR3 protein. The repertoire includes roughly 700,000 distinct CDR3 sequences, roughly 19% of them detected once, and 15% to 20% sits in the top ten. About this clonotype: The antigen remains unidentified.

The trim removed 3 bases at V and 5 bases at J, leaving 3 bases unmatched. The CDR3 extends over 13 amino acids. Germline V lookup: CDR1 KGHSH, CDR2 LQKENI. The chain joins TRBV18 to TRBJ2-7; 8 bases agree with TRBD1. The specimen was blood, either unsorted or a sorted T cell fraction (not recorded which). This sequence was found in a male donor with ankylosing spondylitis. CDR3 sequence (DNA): TGTGCCAGCTCACCGAACAGGGGGAACGAGCAGTACTTC. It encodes CASSPNRGNEQYF. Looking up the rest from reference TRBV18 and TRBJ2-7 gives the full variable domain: NAGVMQNPRHLVRRRGQEARLRCSPMKGHSHVYWYRQLPEEGLKFMVYLQKENIIDESGMPKERFSAEFPKEGPSILRIQQVVRGDSAAYFCASSPNRGNEQYFGPGTRLTVT.